The table lists the clone carrying this TCR beta chain with a few counts. As yet, its antigen is unknown. The data are from a study of regulatory T cells in long-lasting Graves disease. The wider study: The definition of persistent Graves' disease was over 5 years of antithyroid drugs with positive TSH receptor antibodies.

Sample time point: persistent/refractory GD, antithyroid drugs over 5 years with positive TRAb. RNA from PBMCs was the source of the TCR library. This CDR3 contains 14 residues. V lost 6 bases and J lost 5, with 17 bases in between. The germline CDR1 and CDR2 sequences are MNHNS and SASEGT. Study findings and constraints: There were preferences for TRBV28, TRBJ1-2 and TRBJ2-5 in persistent disease. Public clonotype sharing was higher in persistent than newly diagnosed patients. The study found lower TCR diversity in persistent Graves' patients than in newly diagnosed ones.

TCR beta libraries were built with iRepertoire HTBI primers and Arm-PCR of CDR3 regions. A single record per CDR3 protein comes from TCRdb applying MiXCR to the multiplex PCR reads. The sample lists roughly 450,000 distinct CDR3 sequences; around 20% were seen once. Sequenced material: peripheral blood mononuclear cells (PBMCs), taken when the disease was refractory, from a patient treated with antithyroid drugs. This chain connects TRBV6-1 to TRBJ2-7; D possibly corresponds to TRBD1 (6 bases). The receptor was isolated from a female donor with Graves disease. The CDR3 bases are TGTGCCAGCAGACCAACAGGGTCGATTCACGAGCAGTACTTC. Its protein is CASRPTGSIHEQYF.